This T cell receptor (beta chain) is drawn from a study of cytomegalovirus exposure and HLA in healthy donors. A remark on this clone: What it binds is unknown.

Study-wide results and caveats: A later analysis found TCR association rates differed by HLA locus, highest for DRB1 and lowest for HLA-C. In a later analysis, TCR beta V- and J-gene trimming was associated with a missense DCLRE1C variant.

Primers for the PCR totalled 60 Vbeta and 13 Jbeta. Libraries were prepared by immunoSEQ multiplex PCR; TCRdb keeps only in-frame clonotypes and omits some of them. The table has some 90,000 clones, approximately 75% seen once; the top ten hold 2.5% to 3.5%. Germline V gene sequence: CDR1 SGHAT, CDR2 FQNNGV. V was pared by 10 bases and J by 5 bases, with 7 bases of the junction left unmatched. The CDR3 is 13 amino acids. The origin of this receptor is a female donor in good health and CMV-seropositive. The V call is TRBV11-2, the J call TRBJ2-3; 9 nucleotides match TRBD1. Sequences were obtained from PBMCs. The DNA for the CDR3 is TGTGCCACGCGACAGGGGGGGAGAGATACGCAGTATTTT. This gives the protein CATRQGGRDTQYF.